This T cell receptor (beta chain) comes out of a study of blood T cell repertoires in COVID-19 (dated by TCRdb to 2020 to 2022). Regarding the study in general: Collaborator samples came from the United States, Italy and Spain and covered acute and convalescent phases of COVID-19. The prospective study material was composed of cDNA or gDNA derived from T cells, B-cell-depleted T cells, or PBMCs. Deeply sampled blood TCRbeta repertoires from subjects exposed to, actively infected with, or recovered from COVID-19 were included in the dataset. The repertoires were released in a freely available public database intended as a resource for research on the immune response to SARS-CoV-2. Samples were obtained from the ongoing ImmuneRACE study (first 160 participants) and from roughly 1,300 subjects provided by 6 global collaborators. Nearly every sample came with metadata listing a de-identified subject ID, COVID-19 status, age in years and sex. HLA class I and class II types, where available, came from metadata supplied by the sample provider rather than from assay-based typing. Study-wide conclusions, independent of this receptor: Clinical and demographic metadata were provided uncurated, with the amount varying by source and participant.

Worth noting for this clone: Its antigen has not been determined. No per-base quality is available; no much larger clone lies one base away.

From cysteine to phenylalanine, the CDR3 is 14 amino acids long. The retained sequence is limited to the CDR3, 42 bases, with the frame set at the first base. CDR1 and CDR2 (SNHLY, FYNNEI) derive from the germline V gene. The junction shows trimming of 0 bases on V and 7 bases on J, plus 13 bases between the germline ends. Participants in the prospective study were enrolled through a virtual design, were aged 18 to 89 years, and lived in approximately 25 United States geographic areas. In the prospective study, participants were assigned to cohorts based on the clinical history participants reported in a screening survey and a study questionnaire. Mobile phlebotomists in the prospective study collected whole blood, serum and a nasopharyngeal or oropharyngeal swab from every participant. Participants in the prospective study had the option to provide additional blood draws and questionnaires over a roughly two-month period. Before DNA extraction, blood samples from the prospective study were shipped at room temperature or frozen.

TCRbeta CDR3 regions were amplified from genomic DNA by means of the immunoSEQ Assay, a bias-controlled multiplex PCR. The original methods were these. The number of nucleated cells in each sample was estimated from the amplification of reference gene primers within the assay. Sequence reads were collapsed and filtered to measure the absolute abundance of every unique TCRbeta CDR3 rearrangement. For each sample, productive Simpson clonality was calculated as the square root of Simpson's diversity index over productive rearrangements. TCRdb mirrors the immuneACCESS table, restricted to in-frame sequences. Some clones are absent from its copies; in checked studies, under half trace to an unresolved V gene, and the reason for the others is unknown. From that table come the V and J calls and clone size; the DNA was used to work out D and trimming. This sample holds under 250,000 clones; roughly 89% were observed only once. In total, the top ten clones hold 4% of the sample.

The sample taken for sequencing was PBMCs or T cells enriched from blood (not recorded which). In this chain, TRBV2 is recombined with TRBJ2-7, and TRBD2 may be the D gene, going by 6 matching bases. The sequence derives from a woman in her 30s with acute COVID-19. The DNA sequence follows: TGTGCCAGCAGTGAAGCTGGGCGGGGTCGAGAGCAGTACTTC. It specifies CASSEAGRGREQYF.